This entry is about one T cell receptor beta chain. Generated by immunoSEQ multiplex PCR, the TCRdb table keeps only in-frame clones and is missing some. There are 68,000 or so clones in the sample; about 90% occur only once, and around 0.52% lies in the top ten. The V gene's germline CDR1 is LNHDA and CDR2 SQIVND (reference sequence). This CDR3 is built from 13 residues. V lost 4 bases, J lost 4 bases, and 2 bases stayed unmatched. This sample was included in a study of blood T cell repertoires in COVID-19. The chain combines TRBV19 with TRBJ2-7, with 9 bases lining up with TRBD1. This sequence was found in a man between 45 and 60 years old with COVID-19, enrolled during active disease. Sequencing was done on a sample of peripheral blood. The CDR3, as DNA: TGTGCCAGTAGTAACAGGGGGCGTTACGAGCAGTACTTC. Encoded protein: CASSNRGRYEQYF.